This TCR beta chain was profiled in a study of blood T cell repertoires in COVID-19. Researchers sorted participants into cohorts using their self-reported clinical history. There are 16 residues in the CDR3. Per the germline V gene, CDR1 is DFQATT and CDR2 is SNEGSKA (reference sequence). V gave up 3 bases and J gave up 5 bases, with 22 bases separating them. Produced via immunoSEQ multiplex PCR; TCRdb's table is partial and in-frame only. The sample contains about 140,000 clones, more than 70% of which appear only once. Source material: PBMCs or T cells enriched from blood (not recorded which). The receptor's source is a man in his forties or fifties with acute COVID-19. The gene calls are TRBV20-1 and TRBJ1-2; possible D gene TRBD1, 6 bases. In DNA form, the CDR3 reads TGCAGTGCTAGTCCCCAATTGCCGGGGGGCTATTATGGCTACACCTTC. Translation gives CSASPQLPGGYYGYTF.